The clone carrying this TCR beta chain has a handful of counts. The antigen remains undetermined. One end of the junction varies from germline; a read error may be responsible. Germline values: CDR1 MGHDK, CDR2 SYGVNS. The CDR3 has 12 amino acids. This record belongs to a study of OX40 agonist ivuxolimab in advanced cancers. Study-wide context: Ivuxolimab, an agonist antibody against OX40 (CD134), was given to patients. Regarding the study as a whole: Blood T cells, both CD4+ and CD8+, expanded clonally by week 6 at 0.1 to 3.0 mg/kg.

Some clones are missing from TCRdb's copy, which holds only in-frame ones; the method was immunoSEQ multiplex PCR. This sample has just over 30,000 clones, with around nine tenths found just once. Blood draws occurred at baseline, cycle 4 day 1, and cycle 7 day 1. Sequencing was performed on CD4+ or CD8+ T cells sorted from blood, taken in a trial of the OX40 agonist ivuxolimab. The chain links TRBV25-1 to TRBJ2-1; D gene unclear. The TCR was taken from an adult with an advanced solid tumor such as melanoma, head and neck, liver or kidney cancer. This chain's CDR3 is CASSESSPLVIF. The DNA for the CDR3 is TGTGCCAGCAGTGAATCGAGTCCCCTTGTGATCTTC.